The 5 T cell receptor beta chains given below trace back to one sample, sequenced in a study of neurological immune-mediated disorders. TCRdb called the 5' RACE reads again in MiXCR, with one record for every CDR3 protein. The sample lists around 26,000 distinct CDR3 sequences, over 3% occurring once. The sequencing sample was made of PBMCs. The receptors here all came from a woman aged 30 to 39 with multiple sclerosis.

The table lists this clonotype with many counts. Here the CDR3 DNA reads TGTGCCATCGCGGGGGGGTCCAATGAGCAGTTCTTC. This sequence encodes CAIAGGSNEQFF. The V call is TRBV10-3, the J call TRBJ2-1; 9 bases match TRBD2. Germline trimming cut 8 bases from V and 6 bases from J; bases unmatched to any gene: 2. The CDR3 runs 12 residues. Per germline, CDR1 ENHRY and CDR2 SYGVKD.

At least ten counts were recorded for this clonotype. The genes are TRBV5-6 and TRBJ2-7; D remains unclear. Germline CDR1 reads SGHDT; CDR2 reads YYEEEE. The CDR3 spans 14 residues. Trimming left V 0 bases short and J 4 bases short, with 11 bases between. The CDR3, as DNA: TGTGCCAGCAGCTTGGAGCCCCAGTTTTACGAGCAGTACTTC. Protein product: CASSLEPQFYEQYF.

Many counts were recorded for this clonotype. This rearrangement joins TRBV9 to TRBJ1-1; D might be TRBD1 (5 bases). Deletions cut 4 bases from V and 5 bases from J, with 15 bases between. Germline V CDR1 and CDR2: SGDLS, YYNGEE. This CDR3 has 14 amino acids. CDR3 DNA sequence: TGTGCCAGCAGCCCTCAGGGCCGTGGTACTGAAGCTTTCTTT. Protein sequence: CASSPQGRGTEAFF.

This clonotype was picked up a small number of times. This sequence joins TRBV27 and TRBJ2-3, with 9 nucleotides matching TRBD1. The length of the CDR3 is 15 residues. The germline CDR1 and CDR2 sequences are MNHEY and SMNVEV (reference sequence). V dropped 4 bases and J dropped 5; count of bases not matched to a gene: 7. The CDR3 DNA follows: TGTGCCAGCAGTTCCCGGACAGGGGTGAAAGATACGCAGTATTTT. Protein sequence: CASSSRTGVKDTQYF.

Sample share makes this clonotype medium-sized (0.01 to 0.1%). The CDR3 DNA reads as TGCAGTGCTAGATCCGAACCCCAGGGGGACACCATATATTTT. Translation: CSARSEPQGDTIYF. V usage is TRBV20-1 and J usage is TRBJ1-3, with 7 bases aligning to TRBD1. The V gene end was trimmed by 2 bases and the J gene end by 8 bases; junction bases not matched to a gene: 9. The CDR3 runs to 14 residues. Germline CDR1 and CDR2: DFQATT and SNEGSKA (reference sequence).